The 20 T cell receptor beta chains in this list originate from one sample, sequenced in a study of T cells in tumors after PD-1 blockade. The protocol was immunoSEQ multiplex PCR, while the TCRdb copy is restricted to in-frame clones and leaves out a portion. The table includes over 12,000 clones, roughly 87% detected once. Sequences were derived from PBMCs, sampled after anti-PD-1 treatment. The origin of the receptors is a human donor with basal cell carcinoma.

The chain employs TRBV10-3 and TRBJ1-2; D might be TRBD1 (6 bases). This CDR3 has 20 residues. CDR1 is ENHRY, CDR2 SYGVKD, per germline. With 2 bases removed from V and 2 bases from J, the gap between germline ends came to 27 bases. Here the CDR3 DNA reads TGTGCCATCAGTGAGATGACTCGAGAAAAGGGGGATGGCTCAAACTATGGCTACACCTTC. It specifies CAISEMTREKGDGSNYGYTF.

V gene TRBV9 combines with J gene TRBJ1-3; 8 bases are shared with TRBD1. With 3 bases clipped from V and 4 bases from J, the junction kept 12 bases outside the gene matches. The CDR3 consists of 17 residues. Germline V gives CDR1 SGDLS, CDR2 YYNGEE. The chain's CDR3 is CASSASKNRGKGNTIYF. CDR3 bases: TGTGCCAGCAGCGCCTCCAAAAACAGGGGGAAGGGAAACACCATATATTTT.

The genes are TRBV5-6 and TRBJ2-7; D possibly corresponds to TRBD2 (6 bases). Germline values: CDR1 SGHDT, CDR2 YYEEEE. Trimming removed 2 bases from V and 7 bases from J, with 16 bases in between. This CDR3 is built from 14 residues. CDR3 sequence reads: CASSFPGVVGEQYF. In DNA, the CDR3 is TGTGCCAGCAGCTTTCCGGGAGTGGTGGGGGAGCAGTACTTC.

The rearrangement joins TRBV5-1 to TRBJ2-7; no firm D call. V lost 2 bases, J lost 3 bases, and 12 bases lay in between. This CDR3 region has 14 residues. The germline V gene has CDR1 SGHRS and CDR2 YFSETQ. Written as DNA, the CDR3 is TGCGCCAGCAGCTTTTCCGGAAACCTCTACGAGCAGTACTTC. Protein: CASSFSGNLYEQYF.

This clone occurred once. The chain links TRBV18 to TRBJ1-3; D unresolved. V lost 3 bases, J lost 0 bases, and 12 bases lay in between. Germline V CDR1 and CDR2: KGHSH, LQKENI. This CDR3 comprises 16 residues. The CDR3 loop reads CASSPAGIRSGNTIYF. In DNA form, the CDR3 reads TGTGCCAGCTCACCGGCCGGTATACGCTCTGGAAACACCATATATTTT.

This chain joins TRBV28 and TRBJ1-1; D is unclear. There are 13 residues in the CDR3. Between the trimmed V and J ends, which lost 3 bases and 7 bases, there was a span of 12 bases. Germline loops: CDR1 MDHEN, CDR2 SYDVKM. The CDR3 coding sequence is TGTGCCAGCAGTTTTCAAGGGCAGAATGAAGCTTTCTTT. Residues: CASSFQGQNEAFF.

This chain connects TRBV5-1 to TRBJ1-2; possible D gene TRBD1, 5 bases. This CDR3 spans 13 amino acids. CDR1 and CDR2 (germline): SGHRS, YFSETQ. V lost 7 bases and J lost 4, with 14 bases in between. The CDR3 protein is CASRQGLGYGYTF. For the CDR3, the DNA is TGCGCCAGCCGCCAGGGACTCGGCTATGGCTACACCTTC.

In DNA form, the CDR3 reads TGTGCCAGCAGTGAGAGGGGTTTGGGCTACACCTTC. Encoded protein: CASSERGLGYTF. The chain recombines TRBV27 with TRBJ1-2; TRBD1 is a possible D gene (5 bases). Trimming stripped 5 bases from V and 8 bases from J, with 12 bases between. This CDR3 is 12 amino acids long. Germline CDR1 and CDR2: MNHEY and SMNVEV (reference sequence).

This rearrangement joins TRBV4-1 to TRBJ1-6; D unclear. Trimming left V 1 base short and J 4 bases short, with 8 bases between. The CDR3 is made up of 15 amino acids. Germline V CDR1 and CDR2: MGHRA, YSYEKL. CDR3 nucleotide sequence: TGCGCCAGCAGCCAAGTGGGCAGTTATAATTCACCCCTCCACTTT. Translation gives CASSQVGSYNSPLHF.

The chain couples TRBV5-1 to TRBJ2-3, with 11 bases that match TRBD2. Trimming removed 4 bases from V and 6 bases from J; junction bases left unmatched: 4. Germline V gene lookup returns CDR1 SGHRS and CDR2 YFSETQ. The CDR3 has 14 amino acids. The CDR3, as DNA: TGCGCCAGCAGCAATAGCGGGAGGGCGGATACGCAGTATTTT. This encodes CASSNSGRADTQYF. Full variable domain (missing parts from reference TRBV5-1 and TRBJ2-3): KAGVTQTPRYLIKTRGQQVTLSCSPISGHRSVSWYQQTPGQGLQFLFEYFSETQRNKGNFPGRFSGRQFSNSRSEMNVSTLELGDSALYLCASSNSGRADTQYFGPGTRLTVL.

This clone has just a few counts. The gene calls are TRBV7-3 and TRBJ2-1; D possibly corresponds to TRBD2 (7 bases). Germline V gives CDR1 SGHTA, CDR2 FQGTGA. V shed 5 bases and J shed 4 bases, with 15 bases lying between them. The CDR3 loop spans 15 amino acids. The CDR3: CASSPGASGYNEQFF. DNA for the CDR3: TGTGCCAGCAGCCCAGGGGCTAGCGGTTACAATGAGCAGTTCTTC.

The rearrangement uses TRBV6-2 or TRBV6-3 and TRBJ1-5, with D perhaps TRBD1 (6 bases). The CDR3 length is 12 residues. Germline CDR1 and CDR2: MNHEY and SVGEGT. Trimming took off 5 bases at V and 5 bases at J, with 7 bases between the two ends. The CDR3 DNA is TGTGCCAGCAGTAACAGGGATCAGCCCCAGCATTTT. Translating gives CASSNRDQPQHF.

The chain employs TRBV12-3 or TRBV12-4 and TRBJ1-1, with D perhaps matching TRBD1 (5 bases). This CDR3 has 13 amino acids. V was clipped by 6 bases and J by 1 base, with 9 bases between them. The CDR3 coding sequence is TGTGCCAGCAGCCTGACAGAGAACACTGAAGCTTTCTTT. This gives the protein CASSLTENTEAFF.

With regard to this clone: Distinct nucleotide sequences in the sample also encode this CDR3. V usage is TRBV10-3 and J usage is TRBJ2-5; 9 bases map to TRBD2. The CDR3 spans 14 residues. Per germline, CDR1 ENHRY and CDR2 SYGVKD. The V segment lost 2 bases and the J segment 5 bases; nucleotides outside the gene matches: 3. In DNA, the CDR3 is TGTGCCATCAGTGAGCCTCTAGCGGGGGAGACCCAGTACTTC. It codes for CAISEPLAGETQYF.

The gene calls are TRBV6-1 and TRBJ2-5; 8 bases map to TRBD1. The V segment lost 2 bases and the J segment 4 bases; nucleotides outside the gene matches: 3. The CDR3 length is 14 residues. CDR1 MNHNS and CDR2 SASEGT come from the germline V gene. DNA of the CDR3: TGTGCCAGCAGTGAACAGGGGGCCGTAGAGACCCAGTACTTC. Its translation: CASSEQGAVETQYF.

The rearrangement uses TRBV7-6 and TRBJ1-5; D ambiguous. CDR1 SGHVS and CDR2 FNYEAQ come from the germline V gene. This CDR3 has 13 residues. V was cut by 5 bases and J by 4 bases, with 9 bases left in between. CDR3 sequence reads: CASSLSRNQPQHF. CDR3 coding DNA: TGTGCCAGCAGCCTCAGTAGGAATCAGCCCCAGCATTTT.

This clone is judged medium-sized. The gene calls are TRBV7-9 and TRBJ2-4; TRBD2 might be the D (5 bases). Germline V gene lookup returns CDR1 SEHNR and CDR2 FQNEAQ (reference sequence). The CDR3 is 17 amino acids. Trimming removed 5 bases from V and 5 bases from J, with 22 bases in between. Here the CDR3 DNA reads TGTGCCAGCAGCCCCAAGGAGGTTGTGGGTATGGAAAACATTCAGTACTTC. It is translated as CASSPKEVVGMENIQYF.

The V and J genes are TRBV4-2 and TRBJ2-5; 10 bases align to TRBD1. The V gene end was trimmed by 2 bases and the J gene end by 5 bases; junction bases not matched to a gene: 5. CDR3 size: 15 residues. The germline V gene encodes CDR1 LGHNA and CDR2 YNFKEQ. The CDR3 DNA reads TGTGCCAGCAGCCAAACGACAGGGGGCCGGGAGACCCAGTACTTC. It specifies CASSQTTGGRETQYF.

This chain connects TRBV7-2 to TRBJ1-3; D gene unclear. V lost 1 base, J lost 8 bases, and 12 bases lay in between. The CDR3 contains 14 residues. CDR1 SGHTA and CDR2 FQGNSA come from the germline V gene. The chain's CDR3 is CASSLELLGDTIYF. In DNA, the CDR3 is TGTGCCAGCAGCTTAGAACTCCTGGGAGACACCATATATTTT.

As DNA, the CDR3 is TGCGCCAGCAGCCACACGGGGTTAGCGGATTCACCCCTCCACTTT. It translates to CASSHTGLADSPLHF. The rearrangement uses TRBV4-1 and TRBJ1-6; D remains unclear. Germline lookup yields CDR1 MGHRA and CDR2 YSYEKL. V lost 3 bases to trimming and J lost 8 bases, with 14 bases between them. The CDR3 loop spans 15 amino acids.